Listed below are T cell receptor beta chains from one sample, sequenced in a study of T cell responses to AZD1222 COVID-19 vaccine. The assay was immunoSEQ multiplex PCR, and TCRdb's table has in-frame clones only and misses some. The sample has 120,000 to 150,000 clones; approximately 93% are singletons. Here the sequenced sample was peripheral blood, taken on day 0 of MenACWY control vaccination. The receptors originated from an adult in good health. Both conserved end residues are part of each CDR3. Each record gives: J gene, D gene, V gene, clone size, CDR3 DNA, CDR3 protein. A D gene is named only where the DNA matches it firmly. Some rows mark clone size as missing; the rest say once, few, many or name a class of expanded clone.

j_gene: TRBJ2-5
d_gene: TRBD2
v_gene: TRBV9
abundance: .
CDR3nt: TGTGCCAGCAGCCGTACTAGCGGGGGGACCCAAGAGACCCAGTACTTC
CDR3aa: CASSRTSGGTQETQYF

j_gene: TRBJ2-3
d_gene: TRBD1
v_gene: TRBV29-1
abundance: few
CDR3nt: TGCAGCGTTGGGACAGGACGCAGGGTGGGCACAGATACGCAGTATTTT
CDR3aa: CSVGTGRRVGTDTQYF

j_gene: TRBJ2-1
d_gene: .
v_gene: TRBV19
abundance: .
CDR3nt: TGTGCCAGTAGTATAGACCAGGGTTCATACAATGAGCAGTTCTTC
CDR3aa: CASSIDQGSYNEQFF

j_gene: TRBJ2-2
d_gene: TRBD1
v_gene: TRBV24-1
abundance: few
CDR3nt: TGTGCCACCAGTGATTTGAACAGGGGGCAAACCGGGGAGCTGTTTTTT
CDR3aa: CATSDLNRGQTGELFF

j_gene: TRBJ2-1
d_gene: TRBD2
v_gene: TRBV7-2
abundance: .
CDR3nt: TGTGCCAGCAGCTTAGCCCCCAGCCAATACGGGGGGTACAGCTCCTACAATGAGCAGTTCTTC
CDR3aa: CASSLAPSQYGGYSSYNEQFF

j_gene: TRBJ1-1
d_gene: .
v_gene: TRBV9
abundance: .
CDR3nt: TGTGCCAGCAGCGCTCATGATGACACTGAAGCTTTCTTT
CDR3aa: CASSAHDDTEAFF

j_gene: TRBJ2-4
d_gene: .
v_gene: TRBV10-3
abundance: .
CDR3nt: TGTGCCATCAGTGAGTCGAGAAGGATGGCTAGAGAGGACAAAAACATTCAGTACTTC
CDR3aa: CAISESRRMAREDKNIQYF

j_gene: TRBJ1-1
d_gene: .
v_gene: TRBV6-2/TRBV6-3
abundance: .
CDR3nt: TGTGCCAGCAGCCCGGGGGGGAAAGCTTTCTTT
CDR3aa: CASSPGGKAFF

j_gene: TRBJ1-1
d_gene: .
v_gene: TRBV9
abundance: .
CDR3nt: TGTGCCAGCAGCGTAGGCACGTTGGGCAGGACCGAAGCTTTCTTT
CDR3aa: CASSVGTLGRTEAFF

j_gene: TRBJ2-1
d_gene: .
v_gene: TRBV12-5
abundance: few
CDR3nt: TGTGCTAGTGGTTCCCGAACCCCCGACGCTGAGCAGTTCTTC
CDR3aa: CASGSRTPDAEQFF

j_gene: TRBJ1-1
d_gene: .
v_gene: TRBV4-3
abundance: .
CDR3nt: TGCGCCAGCAGCCTATGGGCTTTCTTT
CDR3aa: CASSLWAFF

j_gene: TRBJ1-2
d_gene: .
v_gene: TRBV7-6
abundance: .
CDR3nt: TGTGCCAGCAGTTACTCCAAGGGCTATGGCTACACCTTC
CDR3aa: CASSYSKGYGYTF

j_gene: TRBJ1-2
d_gene: .
v_gene: TRBV2
abundance: .
CDR3nt: TGTGCCAGCGGGGGAGACCCAGGGAGCTACACCTTC
CDR3aa: CASGGDPGSYTF

j_gene: TRBJ1-6
d_gene: TRBD1
v_gene: TRBV4-3
abundance: .
CDR3nt: TGCGCCAGCAGCCAGGACAGGGTCTCCAGCTCACCCCTCCACTTT
CDR3aa: CASSQDRVSSSPLHF

j_gene: TRBJ2-7
d_gene: .
v_gene: TRBV6-1
abundance: .
CDR3nt: TGTGCCAGCAGTGACCCCAGACCACGCTCCTACGAGCAGTACTTC
CDR3aa: CASSDPRPRSYEQYF

j_gene: TRBJ2-5
d_gene: TRBD2
v_gene: TRBV7-9
abundance: .
CDR3nt: TGTGCCAGCAGCCCCCAAAAGCGGGGGCACCAAGAGACCCAGTACTTC
CDR3aa: CASSPQKRGHQETQYF

j_gene: TRBJ1-1
d_gene: .
v_gene: TRBV5-6
abundance: few
CDR3nt: TGTGCCAGCAGGGCGGACAGAAGCTGGAACACTGAAGCTTTCTTT
CDR3aa: CASRADRSWNTEAFF

j_gene: TRBJ1-6
d_gene: .
v_gene: TRBV25-1
abundance: .
CDR3nt: TGTGCCAGCAGACAAACAGGGAATAATTCACCCCTCCACTTT
CDR3aa: CASRQTGNNSPLHF

j_gene: TRBJ1-1
d_gene: TRBD1
v_gene: TRBV3-1/TRBV3-2
abundance: .
CDR3nt: TGTGCCAGCAGCCCCCGGACAGGGACCTGGGCTTTCTTT
CDR3aa: CASSPRTGTWAFF

j_gene: TRBJ1-5
d_gene: .
v_gene: TRBV11-3
abundance: .
CDR3nt: TGTGCCAGCAGGTGTGGACACTCTAGCAATCAGCCCCAGCATTTT
CDR3aa: CASRCGHSSNQPQHF

j_gene: TRBJ1-6
d_gene: .
v_gene: TRBV12-5
abundance: .
CDR3nt: TGTGCTAGTGCTCTTAATTCACCCCTCCACTTT
CDR3aa: CASALNSPLHF

j_gene: TRBJ1-5
d_gene: .
v_gene: TRBV2
abundance: .
CDR3nt: TGTGCCAGCACGAGAGGGCTGAATCAGCCCCAGCATTTT
CDR3aa: CASTRGLNQPQHF

j_gene: TRBJ1-5
d_gene: TRBD1
v_gene: TRBV30
abundance: few
CDR3nt: TGTGCCTGGAGTAAGGGGGCGGTGGGCAATCAGCCCCAGCATTTT
CDR3aa: CAWSKGAVGNQPQHF

j_gene: TRBJ1-5
d_gene: TRBD1
v_gene: TRBV6-2/TRBV6-3
abundance: .
CDR3nt: TGTGCCAGCAGTTATGTATCAGGGACAGGCGGGCAGCCCCAGCATTTT
CDR3aa: CASSYVSGTGGQPQHF

j_gene: TRBJ1-5
d_gene: .
v_gene: TRBV18
abundance: .
CDR3nt: TGTGCCAGCTCCCCCAGTCAGAATCAGCCCCAGCATTTT
CDR3aa: CASSPSQNQPQHF

j_gene: TRBJ1-2
d_gene: TRBD1
v_gene: TRBV6-5
abundance: .
CDR3nt: TGTGCCAGCAGCCCCTTTCTGGGACAGGTGGACACCTTC
CDR3aa: CASSPFLGQVDTF

j_gene: TRBJ1-6
d_gene: TRBD1
v_gene: TRBV7-6
abundance: .
CDR3nt: TGTGCCAGCAGGCAGAACAGGGGGCTTAATTCACCCCTCCACTTT
CDR3aa: CASRQNRGLNSPLHF

j_gene: TRBJ2-2
d_gene: TRBD1
v_gene: TRBV19
abundance: once
CDR3nt: TGTGCCAGTAGTCGAACCGGGACAGGGGTTAACACCGGGGAGCTGTTTTTT
CDR3aa: CASSRTGTGVNTGELFF

j_gene: TRBJ2-7
d_gene: .
v_gene: TRBV5-1
abundance: .
CDR3nt: TGCGCCAGCAGCTTGGGGCGCAGGGAGCAGTACTTC
CDR3aa: CASSLGRREQYF

j_gene: TRBJ2-1
d_gene: .
v_gene: TRBV2
abundance: .
CDR3nt: TGTGCCAGCCGCCTTGCCGGCAATGAGCAGTTCTTC
CDR3aa: CASRLAGNEQFF

j_gene: TRBJ2-3
d_gene: .
v_gene: TRBV6-5
abundance: once
CDR3nt: TGTGCCACTCGAAGCCGGAACTCTGCAGATACGCAGTATTTT
CDR3aa: CATRSRNSADTQYF

j_gene: TRBJ1-2
d_gene: TRBD1
v_gene: TRBV30
abundance: .
CDR3nt: TGTGCCTGGAGTCGGGACAGGGGGTACAATGGCTACACCTTC
CDR3aa: CAWSRDRGYNGYTF

j_gene: TRBJ1-1
d_gene: .
v_gene: TRBV5-6
abundance: .
CDR3nt: TGTGCCAGCAGCCCGGACCCCAGGGGAGGGACTGAAGCTTTCTTT
CDR3aa: CASSPDPRGGTEAFF

j_gene: TRBJ2-3
d_gene: .
v_gene: TRBV19
abundance: once
CDR3nt: TGTGCCAGTAGTAGCAGCGGGCGTACCGGCACAGATACGCAGTATTTT
CDR3aa: CASSSSGRTGTDTQYF

j_gene: TRBJ2-5
d_gene: .
v_gene: TRBV19
abundance: .
CDR3nt: TGTGCCAGTAGTATCAGGGCAAGGACTCCAAAAGCCACCCAGTACTTC
CDR3aa: CASSIRARTPKATQYF

j_gene: TRBJ2-3
d_gene: TRBD2
v_gene: TRBV10-3
abundance: .
CDR3nt: TGTGCCATCAGTCCGGACTGGCGGGGGGGTGGAACAGATACGCAGTATTTT
CDR3aa: CAISPDWRGGGTDTQYF

j_gene: TRBJ2-7
d_gene: .
v_gene: TRBV2
abundance: once
CDR3nt: TGTGCCAGCGGGAGGGGGGGCCTAACGGCCTACGAGCAGTACTTC
CDR3aa: CASGRGGLTAYEQYF

j_gene: TRBJ2-5
d_gene: .
v_gene: TRBV7-8
abundance: .
CDR3nt: TGTGCCAGCAGCTCTTGGAGAGAGACCCAGTACTTC
CDR3aa: CASSSWRETQYF

j_gene: TRBJ1-4
d_gene: .
v_gene: TRBV25-1
abundance: .
CDR3nt: TGTGCCAGCAGTGAGGTCCGGGACTTCAATGAAAAACTGTTTTTT
CDR3aa: CASSEVRDFNEKLFF

j_gene: TRBJ1-6
d_gene: TRBD1
v_gene: TRBV5-6
abundance: .
CDR3nt: TGTGCCAGCAGCGTCCTACAGGGGGCAAATTCACCCCTCCACTTT
CDR3aa: CASSVLQGANSPLHF

j_gene: TRBJ2-5
d_gene: .
v_gene: TRBV5-5
abundance: .
CDR3nt: TGTGCCAGCGGGCCGGGAGCCCAAGAGACCCAGTACTTC
CDR3aa: CASGPGAQETQYF

j_gene: TRBJ1-6
d_gene: .
v_gene: TRBV27
abundance: .
CDR3nt: TGTGCCAGCAGTTCAAAATGGGGCAGGGTGGATTCACCCCTCCACTTT
CDR3aa: CASSSKWGRVDSPLHF

j_gene: TRBJ1-5
d_gene: .
v_gene: TRBV19
abundance: .
CDR3nt: TGTGCCAGTAGTGCGCAGTCCCGCAATCAGCCCCAGCATTTT
CDR3aa: CASSAQSRNQPQHF

j_gene: TRBJ2-1
d_gene: .
v_gene: TRBV4-2
abundance: .
CDR3nt: TGTGCCAGCAGCCAAGTTGACAGCTCCTACAATGAGCAGTTCTTC
CDR3aa: CASSQVDSSYNEQFF

j_gene: TRBJ1-6
d_gene: .
v_gene: TRBV5-4
abundance: .
CDR3nt: TGTGCCAGCTTAAACAGGGAGGAAAATTCACCCCTCCACTTT
CDR3aa: CASLNREENSPLHF

j_gene: TRBJ1-4
d_gene: TRBD1
v_gene: TRBV6-5
abundance: .
CDR3nt: TGTGCCACCTGCAGGGGGCGCGGTGAAAAACTGTTTTTT
CDR3aa: CATCRGRGEKLFF

j_gene: TRBJ2-3
d_gene: .
v_gene: TRBV5-4
abundance: .
CDR3nt: TGTGCCAGCAGCCTGGTGGGAGTCCGCACAGATACGCAGTATTTT
CDR3aa: CASSLVGVRTDTQYF

j_gene: TRBJ2-7
d_gene: TRBD1
v_gene: TRBV28
abundance: .
CDR3nt: TGTGCCAGCAGGACCGAGACAGGGAATGGCGAGCAGTACTTC
CDR3aa: CASRTETGNGEQYF

j_gene: TRBJ1-1
d_gene: TRBD1
v_gene: TRBV6-1
abundance: .
CDR3nt: TGTGCCAGCAGTGACCCAAGGACAGGGGGAAACACTGAAGCTTTCTTT
CDR3aa: CASSDPRTGGNTEAFF

j_gene: TRBJ1-1
d_gene: .
v_gene: TRBV28
abundance: .
CDR3nt: TGTGCCAGCAGCATGAGTTTGGGAGCTTTCTTT
CDR3aa: CASSMSLGAFF

j_gene: TRBJ2-5
d_gene: TRBD2
v_gene: TRBV6-4
abundance: .
CDR3nt: TGTGCCAGCAGCCCTAGCGGGGGGCATGAGACCCAGTACTTC
CDR3aa: CASSPSGGHETQYF

j_gene: TRBJ2-7
d_gene: TRBD1
v_gene: TRBV6-5
abundance: .
CDR3nt: TGTGCCAGCAGTTACTCAGGGGGCTCGTCCTACGAGCAGTACTTC
CDR3aa: CASSYSGGSSYEQYF

j_gene: TRBJ2-5
d_gene: .
v_gene: TRBV5-4
abundance: .
CDR3nt: TGTGCCAGCAGCCAGGGGGGGGTTTTCGAGACCCAGTACTTC
CDR3aa: CASSQGGVFETQYF

j_gene: TRBJ1-2
d_gene: TRBD1
v_gene: TRBV3-1/TRBV3-2
abundance: .
CDR3nt: TGTGCCAGCAGCCAGATCCCCGGGACAGGCGGCTACACCTTC
CDR3aa: CASSQIPGTGGYTF

j_gene: TRBJ2-7
d_gene: TRBD2
v_gene: TRBV5-4
abundance: few
CDR3nt: TGTGCCAGCAGCCCGGAAGCGGGGAGATCCTACGAGCAGTACTTC
CDR3aa: CASSPEAGRSYEQYF

j_gene: TRBJ2-7
d_gene: TRBD1
v_gene: TRBV7-9
abundance: .
CDR3nt: TGTGCCAGCAGCTTAGCTTTTGGACAGGGGTCCGAGCAGTACTTC
CDR3aa: CASSLAFGQGSEQYF

j_gene: TRBJ1-6
d_gene: .
v_gene: TRBV27
abundance: .
CDR3nt: TGTGCCAGCAGTTTATCGAGCGATTCACCCCTCCACTTT
CDR3aa: CASSLSSDSPLHF

j_gene: TRBJ1-2
d_gene: .
v_gene: TRBV27
abundance: .
CDR3nt: TGTGCCAGCAGTCTTACGGGGTTAGGTGGCTACACCTTC
CDR3aa: CASSLTGLGGYTF

j_gene: TRBJ1-5
d_gene: .
v_gene: TRBV2
abundance: .
CDR3nt: TGTGCCAGCAGTGAAGAGGGTGCCCAGCCCCAGCATTTT
CDR3aa: CASSEEGAQPQHF